The rows below give T cell receptor beta chains drawn from one sample of a study of blood T cell repertoires in COVID-19. The method was immunoSEQ multiplex PCR; TCRdb's version includes in-frame clones alone and lacks a portion of them. This sample has about 210,000 clones; approximately 85% occur once, and the top ten carry roughly 8%. The specimen sequenced was peripheral blood. The receptors stem from a woman in her fifties or sixties with active or convalescent COVID-19. CDR3s include the opening cysteine and the closing phenylalanine or tryptophan. Each record gives: V gene, J gene, CDR3 protein.

TRBV7-2,TRBJ1-1,CASTVDRGRNTEAFF
TRBV2,TRBJ1-1,CASRKQGFWDTEAFF
TRBV29-1,TRBJ1-1,CSVLSPGNTEAFF
TRBV5-4,TRBJ2-5,CASSPRSGQETQYF
TRBV10-3,TRBJ2-7,CAISDWPGQGRAGRHEQYF
TRBV7-9,TRBJ1-1,CASSEGPPGRATEAFF
TRBV6-6,TRBJ1-3,CASSYSRDTIYF
TRBV9,TRBJ2-5,CASSVAGPGDQGQETQYF
TRBV6-2/TRBV6-3,TRBJ2-2,CASSRTESGELFF
TRBV28,TRBJ2-3,CASSSSGAGADTQYF
TRBV5-1,TRBJ2-2,CASSLERNTGELFF
TRBV27,TRBJ1-2,CASSFDRAGYGYTF
TRBV2,TRBJ1-1,CASTLDSSEAFF
TRBV30,TRBJ2-7,CAWSVPRTGPYEQYF
TRBV18,TRBJ2-7,CASSPSLYEQYF
TRBV6-1,TRBJ1-1,CASSEQGAYTEAFF
TRBV2,TRBJ1-2,CASSVIGYTF
TRBV7-6,TRBJ2-2,CASSFNALSTGELFF
TRBV7-9,TRBJ1-1,CASSFHRGADTEAFF
TRBV27,TRBJ2-2,CASSLSPSHGELFF
TRBV2,TRBJ2-2,CASRAERAGELFF
TRBV5-1,TRBJ1-2,CASSGPGTGNNYGYTF
TRBV11-2,TRBJ2-1,CASSWREKHNEQFF
TRBV5-1,TRBJ2-1,CASNSFEDRGENEQFF
TRBV5-1,TRBJ2-1,CASSPGAGGSESYNEQFF
TRBV7-9,TRBJ2-7,CASSLGSAFYEQYF
TRBV11-2,TRBJ1-1,CASSLILMNTEAFF
TRBV19,TRBJ2-7,CASSGTDRDYEQYF
TRBV5-1,TRBJ2-7,CASSLGQTEYF
TRBV19,TRBJ2-5,CASSATGLEETQYF
TRBV6-5,TRBJ2-3,CASRLAGVADTQYF
TRBV29-1,TRBJ1-2,CSVVRDRVNYGYTF
TRBV3-1/TRBV3-2,TRBJ1-2,CASSPTGGHYGYTF
TRBV28,TRBJ1-5,CASTIQPQHF
TRBV5-1,TRBJ1-2,CASSFDLRQAARGYTF
TRBV5-1,TRBJ2-5,CASKLGWRETQYF
TRBV28,TRBJ2-7,CASSNRGPYEQYF
TRBV15,TRBJ2-3,CATRRSGGSTDTQYF
TRBV29-1,TRBJ2-7,CSATSGRHEQYF
TRBV11-2,TRBJ1-3,CASSWDRANGNTIYF
TRBV9,TRBJ1-3,CASSREGLLSSGNTIYF
TRBV3-1/TRBV3-2,TRBJ1-1,CASSQGSPRGRNTEAFF
TRBV5-4,TRBJ1-4,CASSVQGAWDEKLFF
TRBV28,TRBJ2-1,CASRLAGVAYNEQFF
TRBV4-1,TRBJ2-2,CASSQGPPGLRSTGELFF
TRBV12-5,TRBJ2-1,CASGLVDGRGYNEQFF
TRBV5-4,TRBJ2-5,CASSLDRGQKETQYF
TRBV28,TRBJ1-6,CASSLGGAGPNSPLHF
TRBV10-2,TRBJ1-1,CASSDQGTTEAFF
TRBV19,TRBJ1-2,CAASAREYGYTF